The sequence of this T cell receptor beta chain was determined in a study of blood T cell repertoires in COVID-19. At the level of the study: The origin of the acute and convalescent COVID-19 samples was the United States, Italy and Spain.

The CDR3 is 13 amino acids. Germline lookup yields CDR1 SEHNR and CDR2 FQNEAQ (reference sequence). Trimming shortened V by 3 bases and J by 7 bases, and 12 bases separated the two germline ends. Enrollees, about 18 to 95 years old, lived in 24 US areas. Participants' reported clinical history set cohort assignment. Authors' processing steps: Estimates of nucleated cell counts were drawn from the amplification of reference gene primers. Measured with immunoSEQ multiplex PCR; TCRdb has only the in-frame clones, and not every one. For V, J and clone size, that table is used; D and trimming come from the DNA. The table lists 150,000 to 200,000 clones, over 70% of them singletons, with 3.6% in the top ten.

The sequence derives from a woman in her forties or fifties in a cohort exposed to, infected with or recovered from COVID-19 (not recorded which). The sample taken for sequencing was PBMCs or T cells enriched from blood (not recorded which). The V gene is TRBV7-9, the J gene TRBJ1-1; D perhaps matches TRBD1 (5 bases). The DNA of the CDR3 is TGTGCCAGCAGCTTTTATAGGGGCCTTGAAGCTTTCTTT. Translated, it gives CASSFYRGLEAFF.